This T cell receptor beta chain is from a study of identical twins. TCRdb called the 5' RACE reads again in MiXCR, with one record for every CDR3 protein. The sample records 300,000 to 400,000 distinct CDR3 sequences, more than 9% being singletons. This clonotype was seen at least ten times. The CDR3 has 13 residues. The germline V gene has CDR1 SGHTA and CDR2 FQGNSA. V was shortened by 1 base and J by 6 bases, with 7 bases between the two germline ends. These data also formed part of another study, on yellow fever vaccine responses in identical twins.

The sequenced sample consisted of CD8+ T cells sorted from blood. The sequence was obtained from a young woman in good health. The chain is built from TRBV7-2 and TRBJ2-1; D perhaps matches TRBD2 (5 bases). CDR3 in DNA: TGTGCCAGCAGCTTAGTCCTAGCCAATGAGCAGTTCTTC. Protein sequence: CASSLVLANEQFF.